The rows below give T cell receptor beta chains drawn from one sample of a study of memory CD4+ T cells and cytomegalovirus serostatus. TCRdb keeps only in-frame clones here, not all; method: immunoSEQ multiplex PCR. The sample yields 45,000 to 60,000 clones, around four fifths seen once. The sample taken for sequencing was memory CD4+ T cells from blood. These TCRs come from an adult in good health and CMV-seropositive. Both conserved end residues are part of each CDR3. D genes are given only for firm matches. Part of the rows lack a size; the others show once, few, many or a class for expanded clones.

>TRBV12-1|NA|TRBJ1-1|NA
CASSCPPIPVNTEAFF
TGTGCCAGCAGCTGTCCGCCCATACCAGTGAACACTGAAGCTTTCTTT
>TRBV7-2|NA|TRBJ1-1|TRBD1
CASSSTGGRTEAFF
TGTGCCAGCAGCTCCACAGGGGGCCGCACTGAAGCTTTCTTT
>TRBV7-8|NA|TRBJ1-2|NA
CASSSRTRESYGYTF
TGTGCCAGCAGCTCTAGGACACGCGAAAGCTATGGCTACACCTTC
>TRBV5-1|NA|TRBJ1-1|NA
CASSLTGLTEAFF
TGCGCCAGCAGCTTGACAGGGCTGACTGAAGCTTTCTTT
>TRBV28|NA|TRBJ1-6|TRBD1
CASRERQGFNSPLHF
TGTGCCAGCAGGGAGAGACAGGGGTTTAATTCACCCCTCCACTTT
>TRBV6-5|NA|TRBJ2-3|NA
CASSAGQHTQYF
TGTGCCAGCAGTGCTGGGCAACATACGCAGTATTTT
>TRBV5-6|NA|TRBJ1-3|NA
CASSLEADLFSGNTIYF
TGTGCCAGCAGCTTGGAGGCTGACCTTTTCTCTGGAAACACCATATATTTT
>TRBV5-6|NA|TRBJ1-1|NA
CASSFRGPKVDTEAFF
TGTGCCAGCAGCTTTCGGGGCCCCAAGGTCGACACTGAAGCTTTCTTT
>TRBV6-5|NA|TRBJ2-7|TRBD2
CASSSRTSSSEQYF
TGTGCCAGCAGTTCCCGGACTAGCTCTTCCGAGCAGTACTTC
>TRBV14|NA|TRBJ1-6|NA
CASSPAGQINSPLHF
TGTGCCAGCAGCCCCGCCGGACAGATAAATTCACCCCTCCACTTT
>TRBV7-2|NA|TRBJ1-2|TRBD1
CASSSTGPYGYTF
TGTGCCAGCAGCTCGACAGGGCCCTATGGCTACACCTTC
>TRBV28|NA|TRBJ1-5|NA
CASREQGIFNQPQHF
TGTGCCAGCAGAGAACAGGGAATATTCAATCAGCCCCAGCATTTT
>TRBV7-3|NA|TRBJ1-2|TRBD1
CASSPKTPGQAHGYTF
TGTGCCAGCAGCCCAAAGACCCCGGGACAGGCTCATGGCTACACCTTC
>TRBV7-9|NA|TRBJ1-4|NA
CASSLGNREKLFF
TGTGCCAGCAGCTTAGGGAACAGGGAAAAACTGTTTTTT
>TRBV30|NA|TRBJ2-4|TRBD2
CAWSGEGKNIQYF
TGTGCCTGGAGTGGGGAGGGTAAAAACATTCAGTACTTC
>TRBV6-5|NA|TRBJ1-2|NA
CASTPGKLYGYTF
TGTGCCAGCACCCCAGGGAAACTCTATGGCTACACCTTC
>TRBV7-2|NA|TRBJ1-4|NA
CASSFERNEKLFF
TGTGCCAGCAGCTTTGAGAGAAATGAAAAACTGTTTTTT
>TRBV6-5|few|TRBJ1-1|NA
CASSPGLGGTEAFF
TGTGCCAGCAGCCCAGGCCTGGGGGGCACTGAAGCTTTCTTT
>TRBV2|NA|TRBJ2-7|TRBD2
CASSLSGRESEQYF
TGTGCCAGCAGCCTTAGCGGGAGAGAGAGTGAGCAGTACTTC
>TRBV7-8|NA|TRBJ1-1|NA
CASSPGAGRRTEAFF
TGTGCCAGCAGCCCAGGGGCAGGGAGAAGGACTGAAGCTTTCTTT
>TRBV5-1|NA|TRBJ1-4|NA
CASSLKQGNEKLFF
TGCGCCAGCAGCTTGAAACAGGGTAATGAAAAACTGTTTTTT
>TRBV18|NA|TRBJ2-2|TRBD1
CASSPGQVGTGELFF
TGTGCCAGCTCACCGGGACAGGTCGGCACCGGGGAGCTGTTTTTT
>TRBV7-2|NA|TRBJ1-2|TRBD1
CASSFRTGDGYTF
TGTGCCAGCAGCTTCCGGACAGGAGATGGCTACACCTTC
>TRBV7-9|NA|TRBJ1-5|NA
CASSSNDQPQHF
TGTGCCAGCAGCTCCAACGATCAGCCCCAGCATTTT
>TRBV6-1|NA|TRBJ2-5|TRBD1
CASSPTGMETQYF
TGTGCCAGCAGCCCGACAGGGATGGAGACCCAGTACTTC
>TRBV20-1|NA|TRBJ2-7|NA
CSAREVYEQYF
TGCAGTGCTAGAGAGGTCTACGAGCAGTACTTC
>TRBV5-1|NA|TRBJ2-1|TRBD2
CASSLLAGNEQFF
TGCGCCAGCAGCTTACTAGCGGGCAATGAGCAGTTCTTC
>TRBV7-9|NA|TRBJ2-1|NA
CASSLYRTGLSYNEQFF
TGTGCCAGCAGCTTATATCGGACGGGTCTCTCCTACAATGAGCAGTTCTTC
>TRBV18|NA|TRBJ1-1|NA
CASSKFPEAFF
TGTGCCAGCTCAAAATTTCCCGAAGCTTTCTTT
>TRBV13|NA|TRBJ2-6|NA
CASSPDPRSGSGANVLTF
TGTGCCAGCAGCCCCGACCCGCGATCGGGCTCTGGGGCCAACGTCCTGACTTTC
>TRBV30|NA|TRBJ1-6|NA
CAWSSTYNSPLHF
TGTGCCTGGAGCAGCACCTATAATTCACCCCTCCACTTT
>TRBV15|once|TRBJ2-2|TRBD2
CATSRDSSGRKSGELFF
TGTGCCACCAGCAGAGACTCTAGCGGGAGGAAGAGCGGGGAGCTGTTTTTT
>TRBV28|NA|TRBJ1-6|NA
CASSRDGSNSPLHF
TGTGCCAGCAGCCGGGACGGGTCGAATTCACCCCTCCACTTT
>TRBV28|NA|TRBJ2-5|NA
CASNPPGRQETQYF
TGTGCCAGCAACCCACCGGGACGACAAGAGACCCAGTACTTC
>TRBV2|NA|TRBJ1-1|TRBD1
CASRRDRDGEAFF
TGTGCCAGCAGACGGGACAGGGACGGTGAAGCTTTCTTT
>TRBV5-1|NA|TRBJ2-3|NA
CASSSRTSTNGGNTQYF
TGCGCCAGCAGCTCGAGAACTAGCACTAACGGCGGGAATACGCAGTATTTT
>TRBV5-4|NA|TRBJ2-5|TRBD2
CASSPGTGTSRETQYF
TGTGCCAGCAGCCCCGGGACCGGGACTAGCAGAGAGACCCAGTACTTC
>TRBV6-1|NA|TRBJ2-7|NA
CASSESGRDYEQYF
TGTGCCAGCAGTGAATCGGGGCGAGACTACGAGCAGTACTTC
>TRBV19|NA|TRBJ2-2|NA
CASGALTTGELFF
TGTGCCAGTGGGGCGTTGACCACCGGGGAGCTGTTTTTT
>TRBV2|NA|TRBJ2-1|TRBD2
CASSEVAGGGGDSYNEQFF
TGTGCCAGCAGTGAAGTAGCGGGAGGAGGGGGGGATTCCTACAATGAGCAGTTCTTC